Listed below are T cell receptor beta chains from one sample, sequenced in a study of molecular identifiers for immune sequencing clone quantification. TCRdb itself ran the PCR reads through MiXCR, one entry per CDR3 protein. Found here are about 640,000 distinct CDR3 sequences, about 20% of them singletons; the top ten hold under 0.95%. Sequenced input: naive CD8+ T cells from blood, with Jurkat cell RNA spiked in. These receptors originate from a human donor in good health. Some libraries in this study had Jurkat cell RNA spiked in. Each CDR3 is given with its conserved first and last residue. The order of the fields is clone size, V gene, J gene, D gene, CDR3 protein, CDR3 DNA. D genes are given only for firm matches. Some rows mark clone size as missing; the rest say once, few, many or name a class of expanded clone.

clone size: -
V gene: TRBV27
J gene: TRBJ2-7
D gene: -
CDR3 protein: CASSLLAALGEQYF
CDR3 DNA: TGTGCCAGCAGCCTATTGGCGGCCCTGGGGGAGCAGTACTTC

clone size: many
V gene: TRBV2
J gene: TRBJ2-3
D gene: -
CDR3 protein: CASNNRYTDTQYF
CDR3 DNA: TGTGCCAGCAATAACAGATACACAGATACGCAGTATTTT

clone size: -
V gene: TRBV2
J gene: TRBJ2-2
D gene: -
CDR3 protein: CASSDNILNTGELFF
CDR3 DNA: TGTGCCAGCAGTGACAACATATTGAACACCGGGGAGCTGTTTTTT

clone size: few
V gene: TRBV7-6
J gene: TRBJ2-3
D gene: TRBD2
CDR3 protein: CASSFFPGGDRHIPDTQYF
CDR3 DNA: TGTGCCAGCAGCTTTTTTCCCGGGGGGGATCGACACATCCCAGATACGCAGTATTTT

clone size: many
V gene: TRBV6-2/TRBV6-3
J gene: TRBJ2-7
D gene: TRBD1
CDR3 protein: CASSQRQGYEQYF
CDR3 DNA: TGTGCCAGCAGTCAAAGACAGGGGTACGAGCAGTACTTC

clone size: few
V gene: TRBV19
J gene: TRBJ2-3
D gene: TRBD2
CDR3 protein: CACSIGPSGISIGTDTQYF
CDR3 DNA: TGTGCCTGTAGTATAGGGCCTAGCGGGATTTCGATCGGCACAGATACGCAGTATTTT

clone size: many
V gene: TRBV24-1
J gene: TRBJ2-1
D gene: TRBD2
CDR3 protein: CASPASGGTSYNEQFF
CDR3 DNA: TGTGCCTCGCCCGCTAGCGGGGGGACCTCCTACAATGAGCAGTTCTTC

clone size: few
V gene: TRBV5-1
J gene: TRBJ2-5
D gene: TRBD2
CDR3 protein: CASSSGLAGRHQETQYF
CDR3 DNA: TGCGCCAGCAGCTCCGGACTAGCGGGGCGCCACCAAGAGACCCAGTACTTC

clone size: -
V gene: TRBV29-1
J gene: TRBJ2-4
D gene: TRBD1
CDR3 protein: CSAETGANIQYF
CDR3 DNA: TGCAGCGCCGAGACAGGGGCAAACATTCAGTACTTC

clone size: many
V gene: TRBV4-1
J gene: TRBJ2-1
D gene: -
CDR3 protein: CASSQRPGAGNEQFF
CDR3 DNA: TGCGCCAGCAGCCAAAGGCCAGGGGCTGGCAATGAGCAGTTCTTC

clone size: many
V gene: TRBV20-1
J gene: TRBJ2-7
D gene: -
CDR3 protein: CSVRLRGYEQYF
CDR3 DNA: TGCAGTGTGAGGTTGCGGGGCTACGAGCAGTACTTC

clone size: many
V gene: TRBV7-9
J gene: TRBJ1-4
D gene: -
CDR3 protein: CASSSGTNEKLFF
CDR3 DNA: TGTGCCAGCAGCAGTGGTACTAATGAAAAACTGTTTTTT

clone size: many
V gene: TRBV12-3/TRBV12-4
J gene: TRBJ2-5
D gene: -
CDR3 protein: CASSLVSISAETQYF
CDR3 DNA: TGTGCCAGCAGTTTAGTCAGTATCTCGGCGGAGACCCAGTACTTC

clone size: -
V gene: TRBV6-1
J gene: TRBJ2-3
D gene: -
CDR3 protein: CASTGQLRVTDTQYF
CDR3 DNA: TGTGCCAGCACAGGACAGCTTAGGGTCACAGATACGCAGTATTTT

clone size: many
V gene: TRBV13
J gene: TRBJ2-3
D gene: TRBD2
CDR3 protein: CASSPSRWLAGAADTQYF
CDR3 DNA: TGTGCCAGCAGCCCGTCTCGTTGGTTAGCGGGAGCGGCCGATACGCAGTATTTT